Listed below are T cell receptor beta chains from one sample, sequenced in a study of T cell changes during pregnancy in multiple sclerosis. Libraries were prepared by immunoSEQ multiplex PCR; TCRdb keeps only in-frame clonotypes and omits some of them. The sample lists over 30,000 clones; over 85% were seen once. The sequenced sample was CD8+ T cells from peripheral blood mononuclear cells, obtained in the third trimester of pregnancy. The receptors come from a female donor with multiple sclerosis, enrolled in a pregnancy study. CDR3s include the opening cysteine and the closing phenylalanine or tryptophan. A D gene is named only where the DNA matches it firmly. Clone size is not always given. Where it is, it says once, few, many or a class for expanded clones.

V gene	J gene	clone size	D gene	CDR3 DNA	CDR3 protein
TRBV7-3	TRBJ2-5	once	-	TGTGCCAGCAGCTTTCGAGGGTTAGAGGAGACCCAGTACTTC	CASSFRGLEETQYF
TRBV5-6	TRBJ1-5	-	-	TGTGCCAGCAGCTTGAGGGGGAGCAATCAGCCCCAGCATTTT	CASSLRGSNQPQHF
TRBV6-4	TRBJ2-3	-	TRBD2	TGTGCCAGCAGTGAATCTAGCGGGGGGGCCACAGATACGCAGTATTTT	CASSESSGGATDTQYF
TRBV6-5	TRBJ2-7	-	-	TGTGCCAGCAGTTCTTCAGGGGAGCAGTACTTC	CASSSSGEQYF
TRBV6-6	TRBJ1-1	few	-	TGTGCCAGCAGTTACACTCGTGGAGCTTTCTTT	CASSYTRGAFF
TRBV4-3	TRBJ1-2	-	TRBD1	TGCGCCAGCAGCCAAGCCTTACGGACAGGTCGCTATGGCTACACCTTC	CASSQALRTGRYGYTF
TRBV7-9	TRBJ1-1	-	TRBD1	TGTGCCAGCAGCTCCCGGGACAGGAACACTGAAGCTTTCTTT	CASSSRDRNTEAFF
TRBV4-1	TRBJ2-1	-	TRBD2	TGCGCCAGCAGCACTATAGCGGGGGGCTCCTACAATGAGCAGTTCTTC	CASSTIAGGSYNEQFF
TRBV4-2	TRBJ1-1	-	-	TGTGCCAGCAGCCAGGTGGGACAGAACACTGAAGCTTTCTTT	CASSQVGQNTEAFF
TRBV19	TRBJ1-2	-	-	TGTGCCAGTAGTGGTATCTCCTGGGGCGGCTACACCTTC	CASSGISWGGYTF
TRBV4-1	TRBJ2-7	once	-	TGCGCCAGCAGCCAAGAAGCGGTGGCCATGACCTACGAGCAGTACTTC	CASSQEAVAMTYEQYF
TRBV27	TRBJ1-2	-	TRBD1	TGTGCCAGCAGTCCCGGGACAGGGAACGGCTACACCTTC	CASSPGTGNGYTF
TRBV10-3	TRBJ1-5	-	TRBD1	TGTGCCAGCACTCGGCCGGGACAGGGAGACGTTCAGCCCCAGCATTTT	CASTRPGQGDVQPQHF
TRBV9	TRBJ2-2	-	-	TGTGCCACCGATGGGGCAAACACCGGGGAGCTGTTTTTT	CATDGANTGELFF
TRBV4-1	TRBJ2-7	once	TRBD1	TGCGCCAGCAGCCAAGGGGACAGGAGCTCCTACGAGCAGTACTTC	CASSQGDRSSYEQYF
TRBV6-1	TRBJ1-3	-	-	TGTGCCAGCAGTGAATACGCGAGCTCTGGAAACACCATATATTTT	CASSEYASSGNTIYF
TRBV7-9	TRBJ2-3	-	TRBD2	TGTGCCAGCAGCCCAAGAACTAGCGGGGGCCGCACAGATACGCAGTATTTT	CASSPRTSGGRTDTQYF
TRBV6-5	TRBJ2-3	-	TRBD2	TGTGCCAGCAGTAGCGGGGGGGCCACAGATACGCAGTATTTT	CASSSGGATDTQYF
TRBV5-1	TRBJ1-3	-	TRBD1	TGCGCCAGCAGCCCACCCCCTGGGCAGGGGGCCTCTGGAAACACCATATATTTT	CASSPPPGQGASGNTIYF
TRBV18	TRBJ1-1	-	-	TGTGCCAGCTCACCAGACAGGAGAGACACTGAAGCTTTCTTT	CASSPDRRDTEAFF
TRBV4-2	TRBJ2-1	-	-	TGTGCCAGCAGCCAAGATAGGGGGTGGGGTGAGCAGTTCTTC	CASSQDRGWGEQFF
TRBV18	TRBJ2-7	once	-	TGTGCCAGCTCACCCCCTACCAGAGGGGGCGAGCAGTACTTC	CASSPPTRGGEQYF
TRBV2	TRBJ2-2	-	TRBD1	TGTGCCAGCAGTTCCGGGACAGGGAACACCGGGGAGCTGTTTTTT	CASSSGTGNTGELFF
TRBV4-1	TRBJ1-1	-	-	TGCGCCAGCAGCCAAGAGCGGCAGAAGAACACTGAAGCTTTCTTT	CASSQERQKNTEAFF
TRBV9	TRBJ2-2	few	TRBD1	TGTGCCAGCAGCGTAGACGGACAGGGGAACACCGGGGAGCTGTTTTTT	CASSVDGQGNTGELFF
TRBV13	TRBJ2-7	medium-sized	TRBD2	TGTGCCAGCAGCGAAAGGACTAGCGGGGGCCGTTCCTCCTACGAGCAGTACTTC	CASSERTSGGRSSYEQYF
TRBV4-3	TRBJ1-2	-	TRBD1	TGCGCCAGCAGCCCCGGGACAGGGGGCCTCGTCTATGGCTACACCTTC	CASSPGTGGLVYGYTF
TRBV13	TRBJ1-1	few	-	TGTGCCAGCAGCCTAGGCGACAGGTCTGAAGCTTTCTTT	CASSLGDRSEAFF
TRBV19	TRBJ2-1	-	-	TGTGCCAGTAGTCCCCTGGACGGGGGAAACTACAATGAGCAGTTCTTC	CASSPLDGGNYNEQFF
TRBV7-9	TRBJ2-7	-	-	TGTGCCAGCAGCCACCCGGACATGTCCTACGAGCAGTACTTC	CASSHPDMSYEQYF
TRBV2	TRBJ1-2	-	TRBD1	TGTGCCCACCCTCTACAGGGGGCTGGAGATGGCTACACCTTC	CAHPLQGAGDGYTF
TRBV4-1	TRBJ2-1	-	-	TGCGCCAGCAGCTACAGGTTCTCCTACAATGAGCAGTTCTTC	CASSYRFSYNEQFF
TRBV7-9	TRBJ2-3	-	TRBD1	TGTGCCAGCAGCTTAGCCGGGACAGGGGAGTTTATCGCAGATACGCAGTATTTT	CASSLAGTGEFIADTQYF
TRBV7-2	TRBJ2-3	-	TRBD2	TGTGCCAGCAGCTTAGTACCGCGGGGGATTCGCACAGATACGCAGTATTTT	CASSLVPRGIRTDTQYF
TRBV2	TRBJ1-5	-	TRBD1	TGTGCCAGCAGTGAAGACAATACGAGGGGGCCCGGTCAGCCCCAGCATTTT	CASSEDNTRGPGQPQHF
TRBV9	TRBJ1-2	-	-	TGTGCCAGCAGCCCCCGGACAGACTATGGCTACACCTTC	CASSPRTDYGYTF
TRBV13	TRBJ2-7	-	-	TGTGCCAGCAGCTTATACAGAAGCTACGAGCAGTACTTC	CASSLYRSYEQYF
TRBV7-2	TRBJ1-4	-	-	TGTGCCAGCAGCTTAGCGGGGGGGCCTAATGAAAAACTGTTTTTT	CASSLAGGPNEKLFF
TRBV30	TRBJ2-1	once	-	TGTGCCTGGTCACAGGGTAGGGATGAGCAGTTCTTC	CAWSQGRDEQFF
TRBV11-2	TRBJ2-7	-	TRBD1	TGTGCCAGCAGCTTGGACAGGGGGCCTTTTACCTACGAGCAGTACTTC	CASSLDRGPFTYEQYF
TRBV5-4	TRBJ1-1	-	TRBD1	TGTGCCAGCAGCTTAGTCAGGGGGACTGAAGCTTTCTTT	CASSLVRGTEAFF
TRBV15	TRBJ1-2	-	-	TGTGCCACCAGCAGACGGGACACCAGCTATGGCTACACCTTC	CATSRRDTSYGYTF
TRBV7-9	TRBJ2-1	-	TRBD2	TGTGCCAGCAGCTTGGGACTACACAATGAGCAGTTCTTC	CASSLGLHNEQFF
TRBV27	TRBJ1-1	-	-	TGTGCCAGCAGTTTTGTCCCTAACACTGAAGCTTTCTTT	CASSFVPNTEAFF
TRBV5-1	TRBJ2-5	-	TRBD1	TGCGCCAGCAGCCCGACCGGGACAGGGCCTCAAGAGACCCAGTACTTC	CASSPTGTGPQETQYF
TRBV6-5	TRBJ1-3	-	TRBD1	TGTGCCAGCATCGTAGGACAGGGTGATGGAAACACCATATATTTT	CASIVGQGDGNTIYF
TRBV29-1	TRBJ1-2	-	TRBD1	TGCAGCGTTGGCTCGGGACAGGAAAGAAACTATGGCTACACCTTC	CSVGSGQERNYGYTF
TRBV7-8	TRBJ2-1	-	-	TGTGCCAGCAGCTTAGTCGGTGAGCAGTTCTTC	CASSLVGEQFF